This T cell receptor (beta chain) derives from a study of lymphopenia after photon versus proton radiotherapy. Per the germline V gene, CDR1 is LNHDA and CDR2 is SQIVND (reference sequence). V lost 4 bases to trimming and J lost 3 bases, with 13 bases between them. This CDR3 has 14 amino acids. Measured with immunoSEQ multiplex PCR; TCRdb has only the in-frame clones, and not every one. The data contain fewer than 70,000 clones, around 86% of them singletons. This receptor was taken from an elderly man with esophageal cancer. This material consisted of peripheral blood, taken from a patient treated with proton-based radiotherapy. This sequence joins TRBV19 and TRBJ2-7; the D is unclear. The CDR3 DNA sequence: TGTGCCAGTAGTAAAGGTTGGCAGAACTACGAGCAGTACTTC. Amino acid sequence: CASSKGWQNYEQYF.